These 9 T cell receptor beta chains were sequenced from one sample in a study of T cell repertoires in cytomegalovirus infection. TCRdb reprocessed the reads via MiXCR and lists one record per CDR3 protein. The sample records 250,000 or so distinct CDR3 sequences, approximately 17% being singletons. The sample taken for sequencing was CD8+ T cells from PBMCs. The receptors come from a human donor in good health (CMV status not recorded). Some clones in this sample may be carry-over from other donors' samples.

V usage is TRBV4-2 and J usage is TRBJ2-7, with a weak D call TRBD2 (6 bases). The V and J ends lost 3 bases and 3 bases respectively, with 12 bases between them. Germline-derived CDR1 and CDR2 are LGHNA and YNFKEQ. The CDR3 runs 14 residues. CDR3 loop: CASSQVAAVYEQYF. CDR3 sequence (DNA): TGTGCCAGCAGCCAGGTAGCGGCGGTCTACGAGCAGTACTTC.

In this sample, this clonotype turned up many times. The J gene is TRBJ2-3, the V gene TRBV28; perhaps D is TRBD1 or TRBD2 (5 bases each). Trimming cost V 3 bases and J 6 bases, with 16 bases left between them. The length of the CDR3 is 15 residues. Germline V gives CDR1 MDHEN, CDR2 SYDVKM. Here the CDR3 reads CASSLSEEGLDTQYF. The CDR3 DNA reads as TGTGCCAGCAGTTTGTCTGAAGAGGGGCTTGATACGCAGTATTTT.

V and J are TRBV5-1 and TRBJ2-1; 12 bases match TRBD2. The V gene end was trimmed by 0 bases and the J gene end by 6 bases; junction bases not matched to a gene: 4. CDR1 and CDR2 (germline): SGHRS, YFSETQ. There are 16 residues in the CDR3. The CDR3 reads CASSLGLAGGLNEQFF. CDR3 DNA sequence: TGCGCCAGCAGCTTGGGGCTAGCGGGGGGGCTCAATGAGCAGTTCTTC.

The chain combines TRBV12-3 or TRBV12-4 with TRBJ1-5, with D perhaps TRBD1 (5 bases). This CDR3 has 14 amino acids. The germline V and J ends were trimmed by 1 base and 6 bases, with 10 bases remaining between them. Here the CDR3 reads CASSLGQGTQPQHF. In DNA form, the CDR3 reads TGTGCCAGCAGTTTAGGGCAGGGTACTCAGCCCCAGCATTTT.

This clonotype appeared a few times. The chain is built from TRBV5-1 and TRBJ1-1, with D uncertain. Trimming cost V 9 bases and J 3 bases, with 27 bases left between them. The CDR3 loop spans 17 amino acids. Germline CDR1 is SGHRS and CDR2 is YFSETQ. CDR3 protein: CATASNMGVLMDTEAFF. DNA for the CDR3: TGCGCCACCGCATCCAACATGGGAGTCCTAATGGACACTGAAGCTTTCTTT.

The gene calls are TRBV12-3 or TRBV12-4 and TRBJ2-1; possibly TRBD1 or TRBD2 for D (5 bases each). The CDR3 has 14 residues. V was cut by 1 base and J by 10 bases, with 14 bases left in between. CDR3 sequence (DNA): TGTGCCAGCAGTTTAGAGGGACGGCTACGAGAGCAGTTCTTC. It yields the protein CASSLEGRLREQFF.

This clonotype appeared a few times. The rearrangement uses TRBV20-1 and TRBJ2-3; D is possibly TRBD1 (5 bases). Germline assignment: CDR1 DFQATT and CDR2 SNEGSKA (reference sequence). The CDR3 runs 17 residues. V was shortened by 0 bases and J by 3 bases, with 19 bases between the two germline ends. CDR3 sequence reads: CSARDWLGRDRTDTQYF. The CDR3 nucleotides are TGCAGTGCTAGAGATTGGTTAGGCAGGGATAGAACAGATACGCAGTATTTT.

In its sample, this clonotype was seen a few times. This rearrangement joins TRBV19 to TRBJ1-2, with TRBD1 as a possible D gene (5 bases). V was cut by 6 bases and J by 8 bases, with 22 bases left in between. There are 15 residues in the CDR3. Germline values: CDR1 LNHDA, CDR2 SQIVND (reference sequence). The CDR3 nucleotides are TGTGCCAGTAGACCCCCTATGTGGGGGAAGGAGGGCTACACCTTC. Its translation: CASRPPMWGKEGYTF.

There are many counts of this clonotype. The chain combines TRBV6-5 with TRBJ2-2, with D hard to call. CDR1 MNHEY and CDR2 SVGAGI come from the germline V gene. The CDR3 spans 17 residues. Trimming shortened V by 0 bases and J by 0 bases, and 11 bases separated the two germline ends. This chain's CDR3 is CASSYSIDVPNTGELFF. CDR3 sequence (DNA): TGTGCCAGCAGTTACTCTATAGACGTACCGAACACCGGGGAGCTGTTTTTT.